Each of the 28 T cell receptor beta chains below was sequenced from the same sample in a study of cytomegalovirus exposure and HLA in healthy donors. 60 Vbeta and 13 Jbeta primers were used in PCR. Method: immunoSEQ multiplex PCR; TCRdb's copy keeps in-frame clones and lacks some. The sample holds hundreds of thousands of clones; 75% to 80% are singletons and the top ten take approximately 2%. The material sequenced was PBMCs. The receptors derive from a male donor in good health and CMV-seronegative.

The V and J genes are TRBV29-1 and TRBJ1-2; D is perhaps TRBD1 (6 bases). Germline assignment: CDR1 SQVTM and CDR2 ANQGSEA. V lost 0 bases and J lost 2, with 13 bases in between. CDR3 length: 15 amino acids. The CDR3 here is CSVEDPQGMNYGYTF. CDR3 bases: TGCAGCGTTGAAGATCCCCAGGGGATGAACTATGGCTACACCTTC.

The rearrangement uses TRBV29-1 and TRBJ2-7; possible D gene TRBD2, 5 bases. Germline CDR1 reads SQVTM; CDR2 reads ANQGSEA. The CDR3 is made up of 15 amino acids. V was cut by 2 bases and J by 2 bases, with 16 bases left in between. The CDR3 DNA is TGCAGCGTTGAACGGGGAAGAGGGCAGCCCTACGAGCAGTACTTC. Amino acids: CSVERGRGQPYEQYF.

The V gene is TRBV27, the J gene TRBJ2-3; the match to TRBD2 covers 11 bases. The trim removed 10 bases at V and 3 bases at J, leaving 12 bases unmatched. Germline lookup yields CDR1 MNHEY and CDR2 SMNVEV (reference sequence). This CDR3 has 16 amino acids. The CDR3 DNA is TGTGCCACCCGTCCGACTAGCGGGAAATTAACAGATACGCAGTATTTT. Encoded protein: CATRPTSGKLTDTQYF.

This clone was recorded once. J is TRBJ2-7 and V is TRBV30; D is possibly TRBD1 (6 bases). CDR3 size: 13 residues. Germline CDR1 and CDR2: GTSNPN and SVGIG (reference sequence). The V end was cut by 6 bases, the J end by 1 base, with 13 bases between. CDR3 sequence (DNA): TGTGCCTGCCGCCCTCAGGGGTCCTACGAGCAGTACTTC. Translating gives CACRPQGSYEQYF. The variable domain in full, with the rest retrieved from reference TRBV30 and TRBJ2-7, is SQTIHQWPATLVQPVGSPLSLECTVEGTSNPNLYWYRQAAGRGLQLLFYSVGIGQISSEVPQNLSASRPQDRQFILSSKKLLLSDSGFYLCACRPQGSYEQYFGPGTRLTVT.

The chain combines TRBV21-1 with TRBJ2-3; whether TRBD1, the table's D call, matches the DNA was not checked. TRBV21-1 constitutes a pseudogene. The CDR3 spans 17 residues. CDR3 in amino acids: CASRRGLGAMSTDTQYF. Written as DNA, the CDR3 is TGTGCCAGCAGAAGGGGGCTGGGGGCGATGAGTACAGATACGCAGTATTTT.

The rearrangement links TRBV9 to TRBJ2-7; no reliable D call. In germline, CDR1 is SGDLS, CDR2 YYNGEE. Trimming shortened V by 0 bases and J by 2 bases, and 12 bases separated the two germline ends. This CDR3 is 15 amino acids long. The CDR3 spells CASSVGQVGAYEQYF. The CDR3 nucleotides read TGTGCCAGCAGCGTAGGTCAGGTTGGTGCCTACGAGCAGTACTTC.

The sample holds a few counts of this clone. The chain joins TRBV4-1 to TRBJ1-2, with TRBD1 identical over 7 bases. The CDR3 is 16 amino acids. Germline loops: CDR1 MGHRA, CDR2 YSYEKL. V lost 1 base, J lost 2 bases, and 7 bases stayed unmatched. The CDR3 DNA reads as TGCGCCAGCAGCCAAGTGTGGCAGGGGGAAAACTATGGCTACACCTTC. Translated, it gives CASSQVWQGENYGYTF.

Regarding this clone: Other DNA sequences from this sample encode an identical CDR3 as well. This chain uses TRBV11-2 with TRBJ2-5, with D possibly being TRBD1 (6 bases). The V and J ends lost 6 bases and 4 bases respectively, with 12 bases between them. The CDR3 contains 13 residues. Per germline, CDR1 SGHAT and CDR2 FQNNGV. This chain's CDR3 is CASRPTGPETQYF. In DNA form, the CDR3 reads TGTGCCAGCAGGCCTACAGGGCCAGAGACCCAGTACTTC.

The rearrangement uses TRBV7-9 and TRBJ1-6, with TRBD1 matching 9 bases. The CDR3 is 14 amino acids. The trim removed 1 base at V and 8 bases at J, leaving 0 bases unmatched. From germline, CDR1 is SEHNR and CDR2 FQNEAQ (reference sequence). For the CDR3, the DNA is TGTGCCAGCAGCTTAGGGACAGGGGATTCACCCCTCCACTTT. This sequence encodes CASSLGTGDSPLHF.

The rearrangement links TRBV5-1 to TRBJ2-7; D is perhaps TRBD1 (6 bases). The CDR3 consists of 15 residues. Germline V gene sequence: CDR1 SGHRS, CDR2 YFSETQ. V was pared by 6 bases and J by 0 bases, with 16 bases between. The CDR3 DNA reads as TGCGCCAGCAAACGAAGAGGGGACAACTCCTACGAGCAGTACTTC. Protein product: CASKRRGDNSYEQYF.

The chain links TRBV6-1 to TRBJ2-7; 7 positions match TRBD2. This CDR3 has 13 amino acids. Germline assignment: CDR1 MNHNS and CDR2 SASEGT. With V trimmed by 4 bases and J by 2 bases, 2 bases remained unmatched. In DNA form, the CDR3 reads TGTGCCAGCAGTGTTGGGGGGGCCTACGAGCAGTACTTC. This encodes CASSVGGAYEQYF.

The gene calls are TRBV2 and TRBJ1-2; 8 bases map to TRBD1. The CDR3 runs 15 residues. The germline CDR1 and CDR2 sequences are SNHLY and FYNNEI. The J segment lost 4 bases and the V segment lost 5 bases, leaving 9 bases of the junction unmatched. DNA for the CDR3: TGTGCCAGCAGTCGACAGGGGACCGTCTCCTATGGCTACACCTTC. Translated: CASSRQGTVSYGYTF. Using reference TRBV2 and TRBJ1-2 for the parts outside the CDR3, the full variable domain is EPEVTQTPSHQVTQMGQEVILRCVPISNHLYFYWYRQILGQKVEFLVSFYNNEISEKSEIFDDQFSVERPDGSNFTLKIRSTKLEDSAMYFCASSRQGTVSYGYTFGSGTRLTVV.

The chain joins TRBV5-1 to TRBJ2-2; 8 nucleotides align to TRBD2. The CDR3 totals 18 residues. Germline V gives CDR1 SGHRS, CDR2 YFSETQ. V shed 4 bases, J shed 6 bases, and the junction held 17 bases outside the gene matches. In nucleotides, the CDR3 is TGCGCCAGCAGCCATCAGCGGGAGAGCCTCTTGCTGGCCGGGGAGCTGTTTTTT. It translates to CASSHQRESLLLAGELFF. Looking up the rest from reference TRBV5-1 and TRBJ2-2 gives the full variable domain: KAGVTQTPRYLIKTRGQQVTLSCSPISGHRSVSWYQQTPGQGLQFLFEYFSETQRNKGNFPGRFSGRQFSNSRSEMNVSTLELGDSALYLCASSHQRESLLLAGELFFGEGSRLTVL.

This clone was seen only once. The chain couples TRBV18 to TRBJ2-1, with 8 bases that match TRBD2. The junction had 3 bases not matched to a gene; V was cut back by 3 bases and J by 2 bases. Germline values: CDR1 KGHSH, CDR2 LQKENI. The CDR3 runs to 15 residues. DNA of the CDR3: TGTGCCAGCTCACCGACGGGAGGGACCTACAATGAGCAGTTCTTC. It specifies CASSPTGGTYNEQFF. Looking up the rest from reference TRBV18 and TRBJ2-1 gives the full variable domain: NAGVMQNPRHLVRRRGQEARLRCSPMKGHSHVYWYRQLPEEGLKFMVYLQKENIIDESGMPKERFSAEFPKEGPSILRIQQVVRGDSAAYFCASSPTGGTYNEQFFGPGTRLTVL.

V is TRBV11-2 and J is TRBJ2-1; D possibly corresponds to TRBD1 (6 bases). CDR1 is SGHAT and CDR2 is FQNNGV in the germline V gene. CDR3 size: 14 residues. Trimming pared 5 bases from V and 5 bases from J, leaving 13 bases between. In DNA form, the CDR3 reads TGTGCCAGCAGCCTCTGGACAGAACACAATGAGCAGTTCTTC. It encodes CASSLWTEHNEQFF.

The rearrangement joins TRBV28 to TRBJ1-2; 9 bases match TRBD1. V shed 4 bases and J 8 bases; nucleotides not matched to a gene: 8. CDR1 MDHEN and CDR2 SYDVKM come from the germline V gene. This CDR3 spans 14 amino acids. The CDR3 loop is CASSYRDRVEGYTF. CDR3 DNA: TGTGCCAGCAGTTACCGGGACAGGGTAGAAGGCTACACCTTC.

The V gene is TRBV7-2, the J gene TRBJ2-1, with 13 bases matching TRBD2. Germline V gene sequence: CDR1 SGHTA, CDR2 FQGNSA. The CDR3 totals 18 residues. The V and J ends lost 7 bases and 2 bases, in that order; junction bases with no gene match: 11. CDR3 coding DNA: TGTGCCAGCAAAAGGACTAGCGGGAGCACGGAAGCCTACAATGAGCAGTTCTTC. Translation gives CASKRTSGSTEAYNEQFF.

This clone came up a few times. The chain uses TRBV5-4 and TRBJ2-7; the match to TRBD1 covers 9 bases. The CDR3 runs 15 residues. Germline values: CDR1 SGHNT, CDR2 YYREEE (reference sequence). V shed 3 bases and J 2 bases; nucleotides not matched to a gene: 6. CDR3 DNA: TGTGCCAGCAGCTCCGTGGACAGGGGAACCTACGAGCAGTACTTC. It specifies CASSSVDRGTYEQYF.

The chain is built from TRBV27 and TRBJ2-7; 9 bases match TRBD1. The CDR3 is 12 residues long. Germline values: CDR1 MNHEY, CDR2 SMNVEV (reference sequence). The ends lost 5 bases at V and 4 bases at J; junction bases unmatched: 0. CDR3 loop: CASSGQGYEQYF. The CDR3, as DNA: TGTGCCAGCAGTGGACAGGGGTACGAGCAGTACTTC.

The chain combines TRBV7-3 with TRBJ2-5; the match to TRBD2 covers 7 bases. Germline assignment: CDR1 SGHTA and CDR2 FQGTGA. V gave up 5 bases and J gave up 2 bases; unmatched junction bases: 2. This CDR3 contains 13 residues. CDR3 sequence (DNA): TGTGCCAGCAGCGCTAGCGGACAAGAGACCCAGTACTTC. It codes for CASSASGQETQYF.

The gene calls are TRBV4-3 and TRBJ2-2; 10 bases match TRBD2. The CDR3 has 16 amino acids. The germline CDR1 and CDR2 sequences are LGHNA and YSLEER. V lost 4 bases, J lost 5 bases, and 7 bases stayed unmatched. The CDR3 here is CASSPKGLARTGELFF. Written as DNA, the CDR3 is TGCGCCAGCAGCCCGAAGGGACTAGCGAGGACCGGGGAGCTGTTTTTT.

Points on this clone: One junction end does not reproduce the germline sequence, and a read error may be involved. This rearrangement joins TRBV7-9 to TRBJ1-5; 7 nucleotides align to TRBD1. Germline V gives CDR1 SEHNR, CDR2 FQNEAQ (reference sequence). This CDR3 comprises 12 residues. This CDR3 reads CSSSDRVQPQHF. In nucleotides, the CDR3 is TGTTCCAGCAGCGACAGGGTTCAGCCCCAGCATTTT.

The rearrangement joins TRBV2 to TRBJ2-2; the match to TRBD2 covers 9 bases. Looked up from germline, CDR1 is SNHLY and CDR2 is FYNNEI. The trim removed 11 bases at V and 1 base at J, leaving 8 bases unmatched. CDR3 length: 15 residues. CDR3 DNA: TGTGCCCGGGGGCGGGAGGGAAAGAACACCGGGGAGCTGTTTTTT. The encoded protein is CARGREGKNTGELFF.

This chain links TRBV6-1 with TRBJ2-5; TRBD1 aligns across 9 bases. The DNA end is a closer match to TRBJ2-7, so the J assignment may be wrong. This CDR3 is 15 amino acids long. CDR1 is MNHNS, CDR2 SASEGT, per germline. The CDR3 DNA reads as TGTGCCAGCAGTGAACCGGGACAGGGCACCTACGAGCAGTACTTC. Translating gives CASSEPGQGTYEQYF.

About this clone: The junction differs from germline at one of its ends, possibly a read error. This chain uses TRBV30 with TRBJ1-1; D is unclear. Looked up from germline, CDR1 is GTSNPN and CDR2 is SVGIG (reference sequence). This CDR3 contains 12 residues. This CDR3 reads CTWSLWNTEAFF. CDR3 DNA sequence: TGTACCTGGAGTTTATGGAACACTGAAGCTTTCTTT.

This chain uses TRBV20-1 with TRBJ2-7; no clear D. CDR3 size: 10 residues. Germline values: CDR1 DFQATT, CDR2 SNEGSKA (reference sequence). Trimming left V 6 bases short and J 6 bases short, with 9 bases between. The CDR3 DNA sequence: TGCAGTGCCCGCCTCGGCGAGCAGTACTTC. This gives the protein CSARLGEQYF.

This rearrangement joins TRBV7-2 to TRBJ2-5; D is possibly TRBD1 (5 bases). The ends were cut back, 1 base at V and 4 bases at J, with 13 bases in the middle. Germline V gives CDR1 SGHTA, CDR2 FQGNSA. The CDR3 loop spans 15 amino acids. The CDR3 sequence is CASSLVNQGGETQYF. DNA of the CDR3: TGTGCCAGCAGCTTAGTGAACCAGGGTGGAGAGACCCAGTACTTC.

This clone was seen just once. The chain carries TRBV6-5 and TRBJ2-5, with TRBD1 identical over 8 bases. The junction had 5 bases not matched to a gene; V was cut back by 0 bases and J by 2 bases. CDR1 MNHEY and CDR2 SVGAGI come from the germline V gene. CDR3 size: 16 residues. The CDR3 loop reads CASSYSGTGVQETQYF. The CDR3, as DNA: TGTGCCAGCAGTTACTCAGGGACAGGTGTTCAAGAGACCCAGTACTTC.